This T cell receptor beta chain was documented in a study of blood T cell repertoires in COVID-19. Study as a whole: The United States, Italy and Spain were the sources of the acute and convalescent COVID-19 samples. Sample material is recorded as cDNA or gDNA derived from T cells, B-cell-depleted T cells, or PBMCs.

It was during active infection that Seattle patients were enrolled and then longitudinally followed. Source study methods: Using reference gene primer amplification, nucleated cell counts were estimated. Only in-frame clones appear in the TCRdb table, and some are missing; sequencing was by immunoSEQ multiplex PCR. V, J and clone size reflect that table, while D and trimming were determined from the DNA. In the table there are about 270,000 clones, about nine tenths of which are singletons. This CDR3 contains 14 residues. The germline gives CDR1 ENHRY, CDR2 SYGVKD. Trimming at V came to 0 bases and at J to 6 bases, leaving 4 bases not matched to a gene.

This receptor was obtained from a woman in her twenties or thirties with COVID-19, enrolled during active disease. What was sequenced was peripheral blood. V and J are TRBV10-3 and TRBJ1-1, with 7 bases fitting TRBD1. CDR3 loop: CAISESTGAAEAFF. The CDR3 DNA sequence: TGTGCCATCAGTGAGTCAACAGGGGCGGCTGAAGCTTTCTTT.